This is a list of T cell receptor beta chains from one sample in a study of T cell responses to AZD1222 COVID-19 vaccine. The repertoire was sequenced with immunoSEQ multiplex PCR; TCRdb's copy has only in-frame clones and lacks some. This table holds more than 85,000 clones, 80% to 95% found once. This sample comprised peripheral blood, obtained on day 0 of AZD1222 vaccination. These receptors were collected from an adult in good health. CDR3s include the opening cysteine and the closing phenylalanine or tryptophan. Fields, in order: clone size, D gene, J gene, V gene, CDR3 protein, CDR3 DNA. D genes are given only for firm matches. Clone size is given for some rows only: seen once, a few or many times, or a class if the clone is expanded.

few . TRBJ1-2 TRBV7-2 CASSSLAGHTF TGTGCCAGCAGCTCCTTGGCGGGCCACACCTTC
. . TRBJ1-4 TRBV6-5 CASSSGQRNEKLFF TGTGCCAGCAGTTCAGGACAGCGTAATGAAAAACTGTTTTTT
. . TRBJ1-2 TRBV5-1 CASSLVGDGYTF TGCGCCAGCAGCTTGGTCGGCGACGGCTACACCTTC
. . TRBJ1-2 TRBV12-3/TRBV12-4 CASSSWRGYTF TGTGCCAGCAGCAGCTGGAGGGGCTACACCTTC
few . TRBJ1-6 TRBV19 CASSGGRTNSPLHF TGTGCCAGTAGTGGAGGACGGACTAATTCACCCCTCCACTTT
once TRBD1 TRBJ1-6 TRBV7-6 CASSLEDRGDSPLHF TGTGCCAGCAGCTTAGAAGACAGGGGTGATTCACCCCTCCACTTT
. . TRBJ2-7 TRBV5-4 CASSSRAGQVYEQYF TGTGCCAGCAGTTCCCGGGCGGGGCAAGTTTACGAGCAGTACTTC
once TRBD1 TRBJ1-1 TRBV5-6 CASSGRGKNTEAFF TGTGCCAGCAGCGGCAGGGGGAAGAACACTGAAGCTTTCTTT
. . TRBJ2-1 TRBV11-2 CASSQGGRGNEQFF TGTGCCAGCAGCCAAGGGGGGCGGGGCAATGAGCAGTTCTTC
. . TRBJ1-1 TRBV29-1 CSVEESGRVATEAFF TGCAGCGTTGAAGAATCGGGCAGGGTGGCCACTGAAGCTTTCTTT
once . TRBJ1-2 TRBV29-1 CSAGGRQDGYTF TGCAGCGCTGGTGGCAGGCAGGATGGCTACACCTTC
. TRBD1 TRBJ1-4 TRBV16 CASSEGQGNEKLFF TGTGCCAGCAGCGAGGGACAGGGGAATGAAAAACTGTTTTTT
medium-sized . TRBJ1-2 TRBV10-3 CAISESSVGIYGYTF TGTGCCATCAGTGAGTCGTCTGTGGGGATCTATGGCTACACCTTC
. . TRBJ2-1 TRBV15 CATSPDDVYNEQFF TGTGCCACCAGTCCGGATGATGTCTACAATGAGCAGTTCTTC
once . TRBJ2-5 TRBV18 CASSPERRGQETQYF TGTGCCAGCTCACCCGAGCGGCGGGGCCAAGAGACCCAGTACTTC
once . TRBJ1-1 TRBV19 CASTQGYTEAFF TGTGCCAGTACTCAGGGGTACACTGAAGCTTTCTTT
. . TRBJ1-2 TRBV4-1 CASSQEKGGGYGYTF TGCGCCAGCAGTCAAGAAAAGGGCGGAGGCTATGGCTACACCTTC
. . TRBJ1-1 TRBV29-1 CSVDNVGDPHINTEAFF TGCAGCGTTGACAATGTGGGAGATCCCCATATTAACACTGAAGCTTTCTTT
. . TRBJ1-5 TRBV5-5 CASSGSENQPQHF TGTGCCAGCAGCGGGTCCGAGAATCAGCCCCAGCATTTT
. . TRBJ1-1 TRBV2 CASRRSEAGTEAFF TGTGCCAGCAGGCGTAGTGAGGCGGGGACTGAAGCTTTCTTT
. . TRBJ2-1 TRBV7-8 CASSPDGHPYNEQFF TGTGCCAGCAGCCCAGACGGCCACCCCTACAATGAGCAGTTCTTC
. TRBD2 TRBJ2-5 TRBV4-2 CASSPLAGGQETQYF TGTGCCAGCAGCCCCTTAGCGGGGGGCCAAGAGACCCAGTACTTC
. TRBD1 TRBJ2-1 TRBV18 CASSPGRGPYNEQFF TGTGCCAGCTCACCCGGAAGGGGGCCCTACAATGAGCAGTTCTTC
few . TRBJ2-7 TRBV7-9 CASSRQAKDRGYEQYF TGTGCCAGCAGCCGACAGGCCAAAGACCGGGGGTACGAGCAGTACTTC
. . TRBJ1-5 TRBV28 CASMGGNVQPQHF TGTGCCAGCATGGGGGGGAACGTACAGCCCCAGCATTTT
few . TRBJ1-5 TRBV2 CASSGDSSYSNQPQHF TGTGCCAGCAGTGGCGACAGTTCCTATAGCAATCAGCCCCAGCATTTT
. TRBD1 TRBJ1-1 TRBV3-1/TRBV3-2 CASSHRTGEMAEAFF TGTGCCAGCAGCCACAGGACAGGGGAGATGGCTGAAGCTTTCTTT
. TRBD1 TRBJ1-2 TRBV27 CASSSRQGGVNGYTF TGTGCCAGCAGTTCGCGACAGGGCGGGGTGAATGGCTACACCTTC
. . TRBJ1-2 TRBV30 CAWWGGEFYGYTF TGTGCCTGGTGGGGGGGCGAGTTTTATGGCTACACCTTC
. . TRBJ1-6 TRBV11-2 CASSATGYNNSPLHF TGTGCCAGCAGCGCCACAGGGTACAATAATTCACCCCTCCACTTT
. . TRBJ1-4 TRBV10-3 CAISDRMGREKLFF TGTGCCATCAGTGATCGAATGGGGCGCGAAAAACTGTTTTTT
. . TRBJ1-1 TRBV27 CASSSGGGLGTEAFF TGTGCCAGCAGTTCCGGGGGAGGGTTGGGCACTGAAGCTTTCTTT
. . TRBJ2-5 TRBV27 CASSKLDSIMGETQYF TGTGCCAGCAGTAAATTGGACTCCATCATGGGAGAGACCCAGTACTTC
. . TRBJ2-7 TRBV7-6 CASSLDLTRTYEQYF TGTGCCAGCAGCTTAGATTTGACCCGGACCTACGAGCAGTACTTC
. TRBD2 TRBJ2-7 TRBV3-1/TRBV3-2 CASSQRDYSYEQYF TGTGCCAGCAGCCAACGGGACTACTCCTACGAGCAGTACTTC
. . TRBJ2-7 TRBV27 CASRVPSSYEQYF TGTGCCAGCAGAGTACCAAGCTCCTACGAGCAGTACTTC
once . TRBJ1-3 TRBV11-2 CASSLRGGQGDTIYF TGTGCCAGCAGCTTAAGGGGTGGCCAGGGAGACACCATATATTTT
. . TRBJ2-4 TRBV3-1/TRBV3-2 CASSPFTGPKNIQYF TGTGCCAGCAGCCCCTTTACAGGGCCCAAAAACATTCAGTACTTC
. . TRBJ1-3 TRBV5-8 CASSLSGNTIYF TGTGCCAGCAGCTTGTCTGGAAACACCATATATTTT
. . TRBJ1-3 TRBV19 CASSILGARGNTIYF TGTGCCAGTAGTATCTTGGGGGCGCGTGGAAACACCATATATTTT
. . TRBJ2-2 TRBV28 CASSNPTGELFF TGTGCCAGCAGTAACCCCACCGGGGAGCTGTTTTTT
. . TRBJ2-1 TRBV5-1 CASSLRLLGSYNEQFF TGCGCCAGCAGCCTGAGACTCTTGGGGTCCTACAATGAGCAGTTCTTC
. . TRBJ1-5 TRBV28 CASSVGHRVVGNQPQHF TGTGCCAGCAGTGTCGGCCACAGGGTTGTCGGCAATCAGCCCCAGCATTTT
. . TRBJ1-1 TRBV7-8 CASSLAPHGLTEAFF TGTGCCAGCAGCTTAGCGCCTCATGGGCTAACTGAAGCTTTCTTT